This TCR beta chain was captured by sequencing in a study of response to subunit inactivated influenza vaccine. Study findings and constraints: Each seasonal influenza vaccination, the authors suggested, recruits few new T cells.

As to this clonotype: Its antigen is currently unknown.

V lost 0 bases and J lost 4; bases outside the gene matches: 0. The length of the CDR3 is 14 residues. CDR1 and CDR2 from the germline V gene are SGDLS and YYNGEE. Via MiXCR, TCRdb re-called the RT-PCR reads, giving one row per CDR3 protein. The table lists 150,000 to 200,000 distinct CDR3 sequences, approximately 12% of them singletons, with around 28% in the top ten. These data are also associated with another study on T cells expressing NK-cell markers. That investigation notes: Researchers built TCR beta cDNA using 5'RACE template switching with UMIs. Within several experiments, an anti-gamma-delta TCR antibody kept the sorting limited to alpha-beta TCR T cells. Of CD8+ T cells, roughly 1.0-7.5% belonged to dominant NKG2C+ clonotypes in 5 to 7 donors. It is unclear if expanded NKG2C-expressing clones target HCMV antigens.

V gene TRBV9 combines with J gene TRBJ2-2; the match to TRBD2 covers 7 bases. The clonotype comes from a man aged 50 to 60 who received an inactivated influenza vaccine. The sample was CD8+ T cells sorted from PBMCs, taken roughly 12 days after vaccination. The CDR3 spells CASSVGGGTGELFF. CDR3 in DNA: TGTGCCAGCAGCGTAGGGGGGGGCACCGGGGAGCTGTTTTTT.